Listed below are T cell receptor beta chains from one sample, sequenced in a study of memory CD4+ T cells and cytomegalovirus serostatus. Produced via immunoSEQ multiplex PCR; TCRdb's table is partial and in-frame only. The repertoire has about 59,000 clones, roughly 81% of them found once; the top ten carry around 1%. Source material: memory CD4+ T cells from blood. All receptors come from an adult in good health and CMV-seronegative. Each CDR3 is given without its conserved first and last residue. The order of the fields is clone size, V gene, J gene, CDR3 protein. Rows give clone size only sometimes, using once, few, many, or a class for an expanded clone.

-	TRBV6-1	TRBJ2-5	ASSEPIWEETQY
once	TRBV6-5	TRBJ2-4	ASSYSEGTNIQY
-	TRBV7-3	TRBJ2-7	ASSLGLAGEQY
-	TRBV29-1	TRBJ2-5	SVAREGTETQY
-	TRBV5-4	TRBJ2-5	ASSPGGQGVIETQY
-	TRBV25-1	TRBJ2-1	ASSGYLEQF
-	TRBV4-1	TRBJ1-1	ASSQVSRGSGTEAF
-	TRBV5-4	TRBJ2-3	ASSLDSGRATDTQY
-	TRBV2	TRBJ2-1	ASSSPGLAGIAYNEQF
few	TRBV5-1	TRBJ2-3	ASSLGSGAYTDTQY
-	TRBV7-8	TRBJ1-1	ASSADSGTAGF
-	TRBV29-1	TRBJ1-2	SVGQGHYGYT
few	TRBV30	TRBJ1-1	AWSVRTGYLNTEAF
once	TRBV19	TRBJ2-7	ASSWRDGPYEQY
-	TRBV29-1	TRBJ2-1	SVEGNRGLDGEQF
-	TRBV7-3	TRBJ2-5	ASSPGDRGSQETQY
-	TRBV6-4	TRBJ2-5	ASSDILETQY
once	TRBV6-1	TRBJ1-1	ASSVHRTSNTEAF
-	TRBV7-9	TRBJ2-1	ASSPTSGRDLRYNEQF
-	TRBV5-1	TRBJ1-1	ASSPPDRGIVAEAF
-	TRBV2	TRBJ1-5	ASSEQGLDNQPQH
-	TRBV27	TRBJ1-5	ASKGYGTNQPQH
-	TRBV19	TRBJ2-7	ASSGGQAGASEQY
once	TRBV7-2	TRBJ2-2	ASSLGARVGTGELF
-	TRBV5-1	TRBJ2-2	ASSLSTGVMAGELF
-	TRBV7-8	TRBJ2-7	ASSFAGSGEQY
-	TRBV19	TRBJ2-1	ASSRGRGGSYNEQF
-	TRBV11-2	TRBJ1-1	ASSLGAYERFEAF
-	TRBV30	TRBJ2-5	AWSAGLPQETQY